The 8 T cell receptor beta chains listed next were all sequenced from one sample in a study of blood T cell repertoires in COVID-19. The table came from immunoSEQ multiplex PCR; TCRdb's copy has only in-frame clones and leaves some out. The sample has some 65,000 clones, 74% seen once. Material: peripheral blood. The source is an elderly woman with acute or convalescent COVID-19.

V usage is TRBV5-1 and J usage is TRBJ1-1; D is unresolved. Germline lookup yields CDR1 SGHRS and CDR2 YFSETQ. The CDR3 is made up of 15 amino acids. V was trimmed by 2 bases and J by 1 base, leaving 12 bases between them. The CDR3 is CASSFGVQGNTEAFF. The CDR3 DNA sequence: TGCGCCAGCAGCTTCGGGGTACAAGGGAACACTGAAGCTTTCTTT. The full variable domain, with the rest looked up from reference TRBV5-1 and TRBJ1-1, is KAGVTQTPRYLIKTRGQQVTLSCSPISGHRSVSWYQQTPGQGLQFLFEYFSETQRNKGNFPGRFSGRQFSNSRSEMNVSTLELGDSALYLCASSFGVQGNTEAFFGQGTRLTVV.

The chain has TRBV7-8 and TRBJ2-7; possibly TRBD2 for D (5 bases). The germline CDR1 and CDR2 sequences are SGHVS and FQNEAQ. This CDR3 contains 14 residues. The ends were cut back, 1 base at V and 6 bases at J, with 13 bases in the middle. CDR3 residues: CASSLGTGELEQYF. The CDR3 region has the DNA TGTGCCAGCAGCTTAGGGACTGGGGAGCTCGAGCAGTACTTC.

The CDR3 bases are TGTGCCAGTAGTCGGGACAGTGGTAGGACAGATACGCAGTATTTT. Its translation: CASSRDSGRTDTQYF. V gene TRBV19 combines with J gene TRBJ2-3; 7 nucleotides line up with TRBD1. The V gene's germline CDR1 is LNHDA and CDR2 SQIVND (reference sequence). The junction had 8 bases not matched to a gene; V was cut back by 5 bases and J by 3 bases. The CDR3 length is 15 residues. Variable domain in full (rest from reference TRBV19 and TRBJ2-3): DGGITQSPKYLFRKEGQNVTLSCEQNLNHDAMYWYRQDPGQGLRLIYYSQIVNDFQKGDIAEGYSVSREKKESFPLTVTSAQKNPTAFYLCASSRDSGRTDTQYFGPGTRLTVL.

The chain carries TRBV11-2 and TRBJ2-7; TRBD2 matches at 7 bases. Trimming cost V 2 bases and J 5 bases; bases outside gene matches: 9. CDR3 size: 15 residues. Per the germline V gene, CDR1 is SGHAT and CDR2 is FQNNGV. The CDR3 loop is CASSLLGGRSHEQYF. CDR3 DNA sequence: TGTGCCAGCAGCTTATTGGGCGGGAGATCCCACGAGCAGTACTTC.

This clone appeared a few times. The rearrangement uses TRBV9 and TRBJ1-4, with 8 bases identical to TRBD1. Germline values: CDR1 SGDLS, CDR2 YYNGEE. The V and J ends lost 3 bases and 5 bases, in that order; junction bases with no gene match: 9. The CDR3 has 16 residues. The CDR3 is CASSENTGGRNEKLFF. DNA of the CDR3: TGTGCCAGCAGCGAAAATACAGGGGGAAGGAATGAAAAACTGTTTTTT.

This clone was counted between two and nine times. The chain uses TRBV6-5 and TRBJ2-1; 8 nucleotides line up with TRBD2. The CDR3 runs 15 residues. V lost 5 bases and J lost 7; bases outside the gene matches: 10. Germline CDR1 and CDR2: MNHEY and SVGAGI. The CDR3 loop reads CASSPLSGGTNEQFF. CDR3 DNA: TGTGCCAGCAGTCCCCTGTCGGGAGGGACGAATGAGCAGTTCTTC.

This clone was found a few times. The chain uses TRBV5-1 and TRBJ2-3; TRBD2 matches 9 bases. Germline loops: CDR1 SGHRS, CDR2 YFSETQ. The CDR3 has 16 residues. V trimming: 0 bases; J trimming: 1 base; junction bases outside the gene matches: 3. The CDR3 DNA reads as TGCGCCAGCAGCTTGGTGTTAGCGGGAGGCACAGATACGCAGTATTTT. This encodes CASSLVLAGGTDTQYF.

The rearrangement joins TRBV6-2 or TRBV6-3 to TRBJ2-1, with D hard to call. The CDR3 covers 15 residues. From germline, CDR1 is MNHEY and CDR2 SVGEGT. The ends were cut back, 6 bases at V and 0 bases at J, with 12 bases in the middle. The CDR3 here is CASSLLVGSYNEQFF. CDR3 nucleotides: TGTGCCAGCAGCCTGCTAGTCGGCTCCTACAATGAGCAGTTCTTC.